Listed below are T cell receptor beta chains from one sample, sequenced in a study of CD8+ T cells in alopecia areata. Profiling relied on immunoSEQ multiplex PCR, and the TCRdb table lists in-frame clones only, not all of them. The sample carries about 82,000 clones, about 53% recorded once. Specimen: NKG2D-high CD8+ T cells sorted from blood. The source is a human donor with alopecia areata. CDR3s include the opening cysteine and the closing phenylalanine or tryptophan. The order of the fields is J gene, D gene, clone size, V gene, CDR3 protein, CDR3 DNA. The D gene is left open where the match is weak. Where a row states a size, it is once, few, many or the class of an expanded clone; other rows omit it.

TRBJ2-1 | TRBD2 | few | TRBV29-1 | CSVAFLAGGSYNEQFF | TGCAGCGTTGCCTTCCTAGCGGGAGGGTCCTACAATGAGCAGTTCTTC
TRBJ1-1 | NA | few | TRBV27 | CASSFGWNTEAFF | TGTGCCAGCAGTTTTGGGTGGAACACTGAAGCTTTCTTT
TRBJ2-5 | NA | NA | TRBV30 | CAWSVLGRETQYF | TGTGCCTGGAGTGTCCTGGGGCGGGAGACCCAGTACTTC
TRBJ2-7 | NA | NA | TRBV27 | CASSPAPPHEQYF | TGTGCCAGCAGTCCGGCCCCCCCCCACGAGCAGTACTTC
TRBJ1-1 | NA | NA | TRBV4-3 | CASSQVQTGTTEAFF | TGCGCCAGCAGCCAAGTACAGACTGGAACCACTGAAGCTTTCTTT
TRBJ1-2 | NA | once | TRBV11-2 | CASSDWTLSYTF | TGTGCCAGCAGTGATTGGACGCTATCCTACACCTTC
TRBJ2-1 | TRBD2 | few | TRBV5-6 | CASRFTSGSGVEQFF | TGTGCCAGCAGATTTACTAGCGGGAGTGGGGTTGAGCAGTTCTTC
TRBJ2-2 | NA | NA | TRBV4-3 | CASSQVQGPTGELFF | TGCGCCAGCAGCCAAGTCCAGGGTCCCACCGGGGAGCTGTTTTTT
TRBJ2-5 | TRBD1 | NA | TRBV4-2 | CASSPFDGRGLETQYF | TGTGCCAGCAGCCCATTCGACGGCAGGGGGCTAGAGACCCAGTACTTC
TRBJ2-7 | TRBD1 | few | TRBV29-1 | CSVDGDSGYEQYF | TGCAGCGTCGATGGGGACAGTGGATACGAGCAGTACTTC
TRBJ1-1 | NA | NA | TRBV25-1 | CASSVTLDSSTEAFF | TGTGCCAGCAGTGTCACCCTGGACAGTTCAACTGAAGCTTTCTTT
TRBJ1-3 | NA | NA | TRBV9 | CATVGNTIYF | TGTGCCACAGTTGGAAACACCATATATTTT
TRBJ2-3 | TRBD2 | few | TRBV28 | CASSLLAASDTQYF | TGTGCCAGCAGTTTACTAGCGGCATCAGATACGCAGTATTTT
TRBJ2-6 | NA | few | TRBV7-9 | CASSLPGQAGANVLTF | TGTGCCAGCAGCCTCCCGGGCCAGGCTGGGGCCAACGTCCTGACTTTC
TRBJ2-1 | TRBD2 | many | TRBV11-2 | CASSSSVTGTSVFNDEQFF | TGTGCCAGCAGCTCTTCCGTAACCGGGACTAGCGTGTTTAACGATGAGCAGTTCTTC
TRBJ2-7 | TRBD1 | few | TRBV29-1 | CSVVGQGIYEQYF | TGCAGCGTTGTGGGACAGGGGATCTACGAGCAGTACTTC
TRBJ2-7 | NA | few | TRBV14 | CASSQAGYGEQYF | TGTGCCAGCAGCCAAGCAGGGTACGGCGAGCAGTACTTC
TRBJ2-2 | TRBD2 | NA | TRBV29-1 | CSVGPSGRALSGGELFF | TGCAGCGTTGGGCCTAGCGGGAGGGCTTTAAGTGGCGGGGAGCTGTTTTTT
TRBJ2-5 | TRBD1 | NA | TRBV28 | CASTSHGQVETQYF | TGTGCCAGCACAAGCCACGGACAGGTAGAGACCCAGTACTTC
TRBJ2-7 | NA | once | TRBV27 | CASRGGLGEQYF | TGTGCCAGCAGGGGGGGGCTGGGGGAGCAGTACTTC
TRBJ1-1 | NA | NA | TRBV29-1 | CSVETEGTEAFF | TGCAGCGTTGAAACGGAGGGGACTGAAGCTTTCTTT
TRBJ2-2 | NA | few | TRBV28 | CASSLRQVPNTGELFF | TGTGCCAGCAGTCTAAGACAGGTCCCGAACACCGGGGAGCTGTTTTTT
TRBJ2-7 | TRBD1 | NA | TRBV6-5 | CASRDRLSYEQYF | TGTGCCAGCAGGGACAGGTTATCTTACGAGCAGTACTTC
TRBJ2-7 | NA | NA | TRBV2 | CASYGGFYEQYF | TGTGCCAGCTACGGCGGGTTTTACGAGCAGTACTTC
TRBJ2-7 | NA | NA | TRBV28 | CASGDLTLEQYF | TGTGCCAGCGGTGACCTGACCCTGGAGCAGTACTTC
TRBJ2-1 | TRBD1 | NA | TRBV2 | CASNGQDSYNEQFF | TGTGCCAGCAACGGACAGGACTCCTACAATGAGCAGTTCTTC
TRBJ2-1 | NA | few | TRBV14 | CASSQVHGDGEQFF | TGTGCCAGCAGCCAAGTTCATGGCGATGGTGAGCAGTTCTTC